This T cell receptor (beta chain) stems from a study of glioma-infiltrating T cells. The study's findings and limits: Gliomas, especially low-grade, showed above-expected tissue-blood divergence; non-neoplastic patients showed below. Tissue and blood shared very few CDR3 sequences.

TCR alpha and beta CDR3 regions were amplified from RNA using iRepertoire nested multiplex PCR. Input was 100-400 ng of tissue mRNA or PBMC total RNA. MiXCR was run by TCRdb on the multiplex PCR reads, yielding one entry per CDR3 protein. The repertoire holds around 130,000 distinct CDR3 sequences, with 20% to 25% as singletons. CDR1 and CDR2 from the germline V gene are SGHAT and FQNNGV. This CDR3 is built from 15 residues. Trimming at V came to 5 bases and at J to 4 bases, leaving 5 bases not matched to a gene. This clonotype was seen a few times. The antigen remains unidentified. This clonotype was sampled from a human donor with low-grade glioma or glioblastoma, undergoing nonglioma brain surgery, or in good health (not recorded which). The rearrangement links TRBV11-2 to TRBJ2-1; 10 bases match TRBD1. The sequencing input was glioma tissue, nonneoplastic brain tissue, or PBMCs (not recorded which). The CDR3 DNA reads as TGTGCCAGCAGCCCCCCGGACAGGGGGTACAATGAGCAGTTCTTC. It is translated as CASSPPDRGYNEQFF.